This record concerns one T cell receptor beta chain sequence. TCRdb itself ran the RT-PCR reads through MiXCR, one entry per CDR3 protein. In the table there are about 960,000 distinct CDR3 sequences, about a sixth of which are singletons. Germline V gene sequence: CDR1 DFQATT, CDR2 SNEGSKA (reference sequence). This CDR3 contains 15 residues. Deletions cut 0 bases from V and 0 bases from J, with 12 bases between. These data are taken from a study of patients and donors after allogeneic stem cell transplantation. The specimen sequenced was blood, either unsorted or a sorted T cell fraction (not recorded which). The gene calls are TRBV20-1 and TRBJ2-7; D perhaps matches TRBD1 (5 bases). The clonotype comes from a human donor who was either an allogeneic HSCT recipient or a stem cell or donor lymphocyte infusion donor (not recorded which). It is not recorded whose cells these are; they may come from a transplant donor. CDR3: CSARDSQGGSYEQYF. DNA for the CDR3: TGCAGTGCTAGAGATTCTCAGGGCGGCTCCTACGAGCAGTACTTC.